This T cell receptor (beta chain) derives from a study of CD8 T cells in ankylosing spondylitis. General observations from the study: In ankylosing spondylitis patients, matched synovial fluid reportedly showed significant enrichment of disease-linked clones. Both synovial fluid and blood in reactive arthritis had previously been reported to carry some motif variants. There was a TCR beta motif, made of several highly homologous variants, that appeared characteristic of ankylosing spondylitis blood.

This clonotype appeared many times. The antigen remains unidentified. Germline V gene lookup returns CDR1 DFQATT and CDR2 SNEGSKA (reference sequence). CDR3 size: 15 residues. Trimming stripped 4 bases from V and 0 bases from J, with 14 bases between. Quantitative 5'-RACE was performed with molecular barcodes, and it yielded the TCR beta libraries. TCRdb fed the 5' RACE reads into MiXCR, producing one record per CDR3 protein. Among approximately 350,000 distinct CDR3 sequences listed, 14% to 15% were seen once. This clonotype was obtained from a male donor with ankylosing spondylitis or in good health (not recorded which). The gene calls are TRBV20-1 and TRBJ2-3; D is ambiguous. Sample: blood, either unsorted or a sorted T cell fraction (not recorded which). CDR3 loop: CSAKNPLESTDTQYF. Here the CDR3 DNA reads TGCAGTGCTAAAAACCCGCTAGAAAGCACAGATACGCAGTATTTT.